This T cell receptor beta chain was identified during a study of glioma-infiltrating T cells (dated by TCRdb to about 2016). For the study in its entirety: Glioma tissue, non-neoplastic brain tissue and matched peripheral blood mononuclear cells were used as sources from which TCR alpha- and beta-chain repertoires were sequenced. To measure divergence between tissue and blood T-cell populations, each tissue-infiltrating repertoire was compared with the peripheral blood repertoire of the same patient. Three low-grade glioma patients, fewer than 10 primary glioblastoma patients and three non-glioma patients contributing non-neoplastic brain tissue were included in the paired cohort.

TCR alpha and beta CDR3 regions were amplified with the iRepertoire nested amplicon-rescue multiplex PCR (arm-PCR) platform from RNA. The input for one-step reverse transcription and amplification was about 100-400 ng of either tissue mRNA or PBMC total RNA. After bead purification, a secondary multiplex PCR added Illumina adapters, and libraries were gel-purified between 200 and 400 bp. The libraries contained internal 6-nucleotide barcodes that were used for demultiplexing. Sequencing of the libraries was done on an Illumina MiSeq using 2x220 or 2x250 nucleotide paired-end reads. Processing in the source paper ran as follows. Paired reads were merged with FLASH 1.2.11 and aligned to the GRCh37 human genome with BWA-MEM before extracting TRA and TRB reads. An IMGT-derived reference of cassette sequences and CDR3 motifs, with pseudogenes included, was used for V and J assignment. Three-frame translation of reads was performed, and productive CDR3s were defined as those with a C...FGXG motif and no stop codons. Unique combinations of V-J cassette pair and CDR3 amino acid sequence were defined as clonotypes. Hamming distance filtering was applied to reads, with thresholds set by the sequence error rate of each sample in mapped regions. TCRdb applied fastp at Q25 and MiXCR to the public reads, then kept only in-frame beta chains. Each entry merges the rows of one CDR3 protein and shows their most common DNA and genes. These V and J calls derive from TCRdb rather than the authors' analysis. This sample has around 99,000 distinct CDR3 sequences in its table, and 20% to 30% of those were observed once. Of the sample, 35% falls within the top ten clones.

In the germline V gene, CDR1 corresponds to SGHTA and CDR2 to FQGNSA. The junction carries 13 bases between V and J, which are trimmed by 1 base and 0 bases respectively. From the cysteine up to the phenylalanine, the CDR3 has a length of 17 residues. The entry retains the CDR3 DNA only, 51 bases that are in frame from base 1. What the work shows at the level of the full study, not this receptor alone: Very few CDR3 sequences were found to be shared between tissue and blood, and this scarcity was attributed to high CDR3 diversity and limited sampling. VJ-independent divergence between tissue and blood was lower than expected in non-neoplastic patients but higher than expected in all gliomas, particularly low-grade gliomas. The group comparisons were based on small numbers of patients: three non-neoplastic, three low-grade glioma and roughly eight glioblastoma patients.

Details on this clonotype: Its antigen is not yet known. Base qualities are not provided; no much larger clone lies one nucleotide away.

The rearrangement combines TRBV7-2 with TRBJ2-1; TRBD2 is possibly the D segment (6 matching bases). The clonotype comes from a human donor with low-grade glioma or glioblastoma, undergoing nonglioma brain surgery, or in good health (not recorded which). Source material: glioma tissue, nonneoplastic brain tissue, or PBMCs (not recorded which). The DNA sequence is given as TGTGCCAGCAGCTTAGTAGCGGCTACCTCCTCCTACAATGAGCAGTTCTTC. Its product reads: CASSLVAATSSYNEQFF.